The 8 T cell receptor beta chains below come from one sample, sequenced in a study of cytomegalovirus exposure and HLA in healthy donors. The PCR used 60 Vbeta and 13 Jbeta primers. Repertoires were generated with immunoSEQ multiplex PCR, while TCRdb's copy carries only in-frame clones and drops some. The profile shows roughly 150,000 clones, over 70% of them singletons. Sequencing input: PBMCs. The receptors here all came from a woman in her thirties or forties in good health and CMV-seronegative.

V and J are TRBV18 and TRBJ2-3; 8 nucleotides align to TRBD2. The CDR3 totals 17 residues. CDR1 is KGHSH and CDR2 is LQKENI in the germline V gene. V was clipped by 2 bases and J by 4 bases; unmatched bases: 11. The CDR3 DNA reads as TGTGCCAGCTCACCAAAGATTAGCGGGGTAGGATCAGATACGCAGTATTTT. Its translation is CASSPKISGVGSDTQYF.

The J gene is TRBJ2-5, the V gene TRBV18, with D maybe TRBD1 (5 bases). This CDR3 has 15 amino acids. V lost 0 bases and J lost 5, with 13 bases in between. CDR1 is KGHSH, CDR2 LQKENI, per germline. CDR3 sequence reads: CASSPPAGPLETQYF. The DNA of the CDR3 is TGTGCCAGCTCACCACCTGCAGGGCCATTGGAGACCCAGTACTTC.

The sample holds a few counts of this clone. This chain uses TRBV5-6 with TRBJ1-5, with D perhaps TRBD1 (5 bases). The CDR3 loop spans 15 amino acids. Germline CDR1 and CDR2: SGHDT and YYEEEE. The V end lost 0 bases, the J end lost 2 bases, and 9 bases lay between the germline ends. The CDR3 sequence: CASSLVGHGNQPQHF. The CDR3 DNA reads TGTGCCAGCAGCTTGGTGGGGCACGGCAATCAGCCCCAGCATTTT.

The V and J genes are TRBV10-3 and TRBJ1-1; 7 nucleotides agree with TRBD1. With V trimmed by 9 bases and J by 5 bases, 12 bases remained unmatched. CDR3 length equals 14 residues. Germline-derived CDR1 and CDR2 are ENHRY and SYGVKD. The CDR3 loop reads CAISQAGGDTEAFF. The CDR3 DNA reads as TGTGCCATATCCCAGGCAGGGGGTGATACTGAAGCTTTCTTT.

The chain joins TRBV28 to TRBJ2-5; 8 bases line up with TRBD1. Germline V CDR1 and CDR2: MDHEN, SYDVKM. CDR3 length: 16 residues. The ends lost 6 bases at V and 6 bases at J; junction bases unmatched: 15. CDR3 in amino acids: CASSPAPGTGGKTQYF. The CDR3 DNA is TGTGCCAGCAGCCCGGCCCCCGGGACAGGTGGTAAGACCCAGTACTTC.

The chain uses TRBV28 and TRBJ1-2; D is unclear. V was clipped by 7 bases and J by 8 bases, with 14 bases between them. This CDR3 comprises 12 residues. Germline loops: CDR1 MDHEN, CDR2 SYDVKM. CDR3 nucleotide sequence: TGTGCCAGCAAGAGGGATGAATGGGGCTACACCTTC. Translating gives CASKRDEWGYTF.

This CDR3 is CAWSLQLNTGELFF. The CDR3 coding sequence is TGTGCCTGGAGTCTACAGCTGAACACCGGGGAGCTGTTTTTT. The V gene is TRBV30, the J gene TRBJ2-2, with D unresolved. The V gene's germline CDR1 is GTSNPN and CDR2 SVGIG (reference sequence). There are 14 residues in the CDR3. V was shortened by 2 bases and J by 1 base, with 8 bases between the two germline ends.

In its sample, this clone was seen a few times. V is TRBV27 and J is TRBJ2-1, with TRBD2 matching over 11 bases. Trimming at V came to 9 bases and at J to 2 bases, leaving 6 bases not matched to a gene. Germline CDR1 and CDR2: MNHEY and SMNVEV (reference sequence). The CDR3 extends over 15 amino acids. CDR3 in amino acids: CASSNSGGAYNEQFF. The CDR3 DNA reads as TGTGCCAGTAGCAATAGCGGGGGGGCCTACAATGAGCAGTTCTTC.